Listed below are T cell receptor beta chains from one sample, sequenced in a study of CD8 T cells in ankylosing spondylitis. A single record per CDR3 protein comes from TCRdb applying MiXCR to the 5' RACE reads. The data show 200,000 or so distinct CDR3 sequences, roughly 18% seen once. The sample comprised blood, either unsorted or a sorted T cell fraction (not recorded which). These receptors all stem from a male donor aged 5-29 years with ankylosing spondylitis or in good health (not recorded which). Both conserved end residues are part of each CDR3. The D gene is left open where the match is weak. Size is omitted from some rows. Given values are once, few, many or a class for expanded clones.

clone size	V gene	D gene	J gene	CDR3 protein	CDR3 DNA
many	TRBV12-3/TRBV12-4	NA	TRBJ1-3	CASSGTGSGNTIYF	TGTGCCAGCAGTGGAACAGGGTCTGGAAACACCATATATTTT
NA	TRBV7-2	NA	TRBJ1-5	CASSNPGRNQPQHF	TGTGCCAGCAGCAACCCGGGACGCAATCAGCCCCAGCATTTT
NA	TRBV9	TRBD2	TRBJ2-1	CASSVSGRASYNEQFF	TGTGCCAGCAGCGTTAGCGGGAGAGCCTCCTACAATGAGCAGTTCTTC
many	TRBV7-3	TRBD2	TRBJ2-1	CASSLTSGTYNEQFF	TGTGCCAGCAGCTTGACTAGCGGGACTTACAATGAGCAGTTCTTC
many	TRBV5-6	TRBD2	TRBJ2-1	CASSSGLAGDLRDEQFF	TGTGCCAGCAGCTCGGGACTAGCGGGAGATCTGAGGGATGAGCAGTTCTTC
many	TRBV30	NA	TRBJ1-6	CAWSVNSSPLHF	TGTGCCTGGAGTGTTAACAGTTCACCCCTCCACTTT
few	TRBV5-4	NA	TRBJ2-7	CASSFRTGLYEQYF	TGTGCCAGCAGCTTCCGGACTGGCCTTTACGAGCAGTACTTC
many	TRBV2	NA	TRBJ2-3	CASSDPKSASQDTQYF	TGTGCCAGCAGTGACCCAAAGTCGGCAAGTCAAGATACGCAGTATTTT
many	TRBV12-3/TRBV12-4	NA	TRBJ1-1	CASTPGETEAFF	TGTGCCAGTACCCCAGGGGAAACTGAAGCTTTCTTT
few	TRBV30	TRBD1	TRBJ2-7	CAWSNRTGTYEQYF	TGTGCCTGGAGTAATCGGACAGGAACCTACGAGCAGTACTTC
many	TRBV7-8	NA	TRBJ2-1	CASSLPQRGGPYNEQFF	TGTGCCAGCAGCTTACCTCAACGTGGAGGGCCCTACAATGAGCAGTTCTTC
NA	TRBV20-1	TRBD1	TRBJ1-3	CSATDRDSGNTIYF	TGCAGTGCCACGGACAGGGACTCTGGAAACACCATATATTTT
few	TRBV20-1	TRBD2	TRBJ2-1	CSANLLTSGRRRQFF	TGCAGTGCTAATCTTTTAACTAGCGGGAGAAGGAGGCAGTTCTTC
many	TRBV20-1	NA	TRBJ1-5	CSARDDAVPNQPQHF	TGCAGTGCTAGAGATGATGCCGTCCCCAATCAGCCCCAGCATTTT
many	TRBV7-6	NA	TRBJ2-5	CASSYSLGATRETQYF	TGTGCCAGCAGCTATAGTTTGGGGGCGACCAGAGAGACCCAGTACTTC
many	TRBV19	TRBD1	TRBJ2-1	CASSIDSDRVYNEQFF	TGTGCCAGTAGTATAGATTCTGACAGGGTGTACAATGAGCAGTTCTTC
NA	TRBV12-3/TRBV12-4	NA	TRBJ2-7	CASSLESRAGEQYF	TGTGCCAGCAGTTTAGAATCAAGGGCGGGGGAGCAGTACTTC
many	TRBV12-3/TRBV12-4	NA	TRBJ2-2	CASSLRLTGELFF	TGTGCCAGCAGTTTGCGGTTAACCGGGGAGCTGTTTTTT
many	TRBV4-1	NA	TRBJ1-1	CASSQEGVTEAFF	TGCGCCAGCAGCCAAGAAGGGGTTACTGAAGCTTTCTTT
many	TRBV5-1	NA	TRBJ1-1	CASSLTEAFF	TGCGCCAGCAGCTTAACTGAAGCTTTCTTT
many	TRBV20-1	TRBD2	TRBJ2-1	CSASSGSSYNEQFF	TGCAGTGCTAGCAGCGGGAGCTCCTACAATGAGCAGTTCTTC
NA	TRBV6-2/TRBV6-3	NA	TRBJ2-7	CASSFNNPAYEQYF	TGTGCCAGCAGCTTTAACAACCCAGCCTACGAGCAGTACTTC
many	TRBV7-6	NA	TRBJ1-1	CASSLESQNTEAFF	TGTGCCAGCAGCTTAGAATCACAGAACACTGAAGCTTTCTTT
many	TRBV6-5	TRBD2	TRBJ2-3	CASSTGLAGDTQYF	TGTGCCAGCAGTACGGGACTAGCGGGAGATACGCAGTATTTT
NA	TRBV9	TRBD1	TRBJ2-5	CASSDPMGTGGVETQYF	TGTGCCAGCAGCGACCCAATGGGGACAGGGGGCGTAGAGACCCAGTACTTC
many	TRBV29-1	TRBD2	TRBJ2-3	CSVVGLVTDTQYF	TGCAGCGTCGTCGGACTAGTCACAGATACGCAGTATTTT
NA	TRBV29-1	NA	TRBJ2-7	CSVGGRQSSSEQYF	TGCAGCGTGGGGGGACGACAGAGCTCTAGCGAGCAGTACTTC
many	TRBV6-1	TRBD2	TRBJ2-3	CASSAMAGGPFADTQYF	TGTGCCAGCAGTGCTATGGCGGGAGGGCCTTTTGCAGATACGCAGTATTTT
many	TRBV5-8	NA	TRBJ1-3	CASSFRGSAIYF	TGTGCCAGCAGCTTCCGGGGCAGCGCCATATATTTT
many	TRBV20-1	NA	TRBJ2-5	CSAFGDSRRETQYF	TGCAGTGCTTTTGGGGATTCGAGGCGGGAGACCCAGTACTTC
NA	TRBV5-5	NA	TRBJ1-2	CASSLSTRTSYGYTF	TGTGCCAGCAGCTTGTCTACCAGAACTTCCTATGGCTACACCTTC
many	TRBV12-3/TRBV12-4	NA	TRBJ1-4	CASSLVFATNEKLFF	TGTGCCAGCAGTTTAGTTTTCGCAACTAATGAAAAACTGTTTTTT
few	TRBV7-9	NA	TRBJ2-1	CAGLRFRDLAHNEQFF	TGTGCCGGCCTCCGGTTCAGGGACTTAGCCCACAATGAGCAGTTCTTC
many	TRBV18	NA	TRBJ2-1	CASSPYSLDNEQFF	TGTGCCAGCTCACCGTACAGTTTAGACAATGAGCAGTTCTTC
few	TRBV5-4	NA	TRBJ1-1	CASSTKSNTEAFF	TGTGCCAGCAGTACTAAGTCGAACACTGAAGCTTTCTTT
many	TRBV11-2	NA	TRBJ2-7	CASSPWTHEQYF	TGTGCCAGCAGCCCTTGGACCCACGAGCAGTACTTC
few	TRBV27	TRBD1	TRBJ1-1	CASSLLVSGGNTEAFF	TGTGCCAGCAGTTTATTGGTCTCAGGGGGGAACACTGAAGCTTTCTTT
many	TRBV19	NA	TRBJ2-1	CASSIRYNEQFF	TGTGCCAGTAGTATCCGCTACAATGAGCAGTTCTTC
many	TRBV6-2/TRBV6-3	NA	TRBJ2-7	CASSLQGYEQYF	TGTGCCAGCAGCCTCCAGGGCTACGAGCAGTACTTC
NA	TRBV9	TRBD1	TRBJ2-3	CASSTTGDTSTDTQYF	TGTGCCAGCAGCACAACAGGGGATACTAGCACAGATACGCAGTATTTT
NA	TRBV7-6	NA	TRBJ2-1	CASSSPEVVEQFF	TGTGCCAGCAGCTCCCCAGAAGTTGTGGAACAGTTCTTC
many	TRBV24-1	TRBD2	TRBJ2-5	CATSPGTSGTETQYF	TGTGCCACCTCCCCCGGGACTAGCGGGACAGAGACCCAGTACTTC
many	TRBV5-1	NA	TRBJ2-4	CASSALPGAARNIQYF	TGCGCCAGCAGCGCTTTACCTGGGGCAGCTAGAAACATTCAGTACTTC
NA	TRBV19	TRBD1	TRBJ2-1	CASRSGPGQGLLRLGNEQFF	TGTGCCAGTAGGTCTGGCCCGGGACAGGGGTTGTTGCGGTTGGGGAATGAGCAGTTCTTC
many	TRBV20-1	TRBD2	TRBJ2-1	CSAAWTSGYNEQFF	TGCAGTGCGGCCTGGACTAGCGGCTACAATGAGCAGTTCTTC
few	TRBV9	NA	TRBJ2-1	CASSATGRRNEQFF	TGTGCCAGCAGCGCGACTGGGAGGCGCAATGAGCAGTTCTTC
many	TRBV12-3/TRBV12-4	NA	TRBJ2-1	CASSLLEEQFF	TGTGCCAGCAGTTTATTGGAGGAGCAGTTCTTC
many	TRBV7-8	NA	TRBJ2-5	CASSLVTGGTQYF	TGTGCCAGCAGCTTAGTAACCGGGGGGACCCAGTACTTC
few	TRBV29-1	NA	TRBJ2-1	CSVEPTRGHEQFF	TGCAGCGTTGAACCTACCCGGGGGCATGAGCAGTTCTTC
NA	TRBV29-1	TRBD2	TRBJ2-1	CSLVAGVHNEQFF	TGCAGCCTAGTCGCGGGAGTTCACAATGAGCAGTTCTTC
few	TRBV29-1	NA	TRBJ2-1	CSVEGLSYNEQFF	TGCAGCGTTGAAGGACTATCCTACAATGAGCAGTTCTTC
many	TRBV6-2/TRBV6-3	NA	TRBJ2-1	CASALGGEQFF	TGTGCCAGCGCCTTGGGGGGTGAGCAGTTCTTC
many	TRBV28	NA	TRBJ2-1	CASGVGSGPPTNEQFF	TGTGCCAGCGGGGTCGGTAGCGGTCCCCCCACCAATGAGCAGTTCTTC
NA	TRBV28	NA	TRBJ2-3	CANLRGGTDTQYF	TGTGCCAACCTCCGTGGGGGCACAGATACGCAGTATTTT
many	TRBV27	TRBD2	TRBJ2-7	CASSLRGDYEQYF	TGTGCCAGCAGTTTACGGGGGGATTACGAGCAGTACTTC